A single sample is the source of the 19 T cell receptor beta chains below, sequenced in a study of blood T cells in healthy people across ages. Using a J-beta primer mix together with a sample-barcoded 5' primer, a second PCR was run for about 6 to 11 cycles. Via MiXCR, TCRdb re-called the 5' RACE reads, giving one row per CDR3 protein. The table includes some 890,000 distinct CDR3 sequences, almost 30% detected once. These data were also filed under a second study, of T cells of mothers and their children.

The sample comprised blood. The receptor set was obtained from a woman in her thirties or forties in good health.

The sample holds one count of this clonotype. The rearrangement uses TRBV7-2 and TRBJ1-1; D is undetermined. Trimming cost V 4 bases and J 0 bases, with 9 bases left between them. The germline V gene encodes CDR1 SGHTA and CDR2 FQGNSA. The CDR3 is 14 amino acids. This chain's CDR3 is CASSSPLVNTEAFF. As DNA, the CDR3 is TGTGCCAGCAGCTCCCCCTTAGTGAACACTGAAGCTTTCTTT.

This clonotype was seen a few times. The V and J genes are TRBV20-1 and TRBJ2-7; a weak D match, TRBD2 (5 bases). The CDR3 spans 10 residues. The germline CDR1 and CDR2 sequences are DFQATT and SNEGSKA (reference sequence). V was trimmed by 6 bases and J by 7 bases, leaving 10 bases between them. CDR3 DNA: TGCAGTGCCCCGGGGTCTGAGCAGTACTTC. It encodes CSAPGSEQYF.

Many counts were recorded for this clonotype. This rearrangement joins TRBV6-5 to TRBJ2-4; D possibly corresponds to TRBD1 (6 bases). This CDR3 is built from 16 residues. V lost 5 bases and J lost 0, with 14 bases in between. Germline-derived CDR1 and CDR2 are MNHEY and SVGAGI. The DNA for the CDR3 is TGTGCCAGCAGTCCACAGGGAACCCTAGCCAAAAACATTCAGTACTTC. This codes for CASSPQGTLAKNIQYF.

The chain combines TRBV12-3 or TRBV12-4 with TRBJ1-1; 9 nucleotides match TRBD1. CDR3 size: 16 residues. After removal of 5 bases from V and 2 bases from J, the junction contained 9 bases not matched to a gene. The CDR3 DNA reads as TGTGCCAGCAGTCCGCGCGGGACAGGGCTAAACACTGAAGCTTTCTTT. Amino acid sequence: CASSPRGTGLNTEAFF.

This clonotype came up a few times. This rearrangement joins TRBV27 to TRBJ1-2, with 7 bases matching TRBD1. CDR3 length: 14 residues. Germline values: CDR1 MNHEY, CDR2 SMNVEV (reference sequence). With V trimmed by 5 bases and J by 8 bases, 11 bases remained unmatched. The CDR3 loop is CASSTLGRGHGYTF. In DNA form, the CDR3 reads TGTGCCAGCAGTACCCTCGGGAGGGGGCACGGCTACACCTTC.

This clonotype was seen a few times. The genes are TRBV20-1 and TRBJ1-2; D may be TRBD1 (5 bases). This CDR3 has 13 residues. Germline values: CDR1 DFQATT, CDR2 SNEGSKA (reference sequence). Between the trimmed V and J ends, which lost 5 bases and 0 bases, there was a span of 10 bases. The chain's CDR3 is CSARQGTNYGYTF. Written as DNA, the CDR3 is TGCAGTGCTCGGCAGGGCACTAACTATGGCTACACCTTC.

This clonotype was counted a few times. The chain couples TRBV10-3 to TRBJ2-5; a possible D gene is TRBD2 (6 bases). The J call is doubtful: the DNA matches TRBJ2-7 better. Per germline, CDR1 ENHRY and CDR2 SYGVKD. The CDR3 is 14 amino acids. CDR3 sequence: CAISDPSATYEQYF. CDR3 bases: TGTGCCATCAGTGATCCTAGCGCCACGTACGAGCAGTACTTC.

Points on this clonotype: One base away lies a much larger clone, so this may be a sequencing read error. The V call is TRBV20-1, the J call TRBJ2-7; D is perhaps TRBD2 (5 bases). Germline CDR1 is DFQATT and CDR2 is SNEGSKA (reference sequence). Trimming took 4 bases from V and 5 from J, leaving 18 bases between them. This CDR3 contains 14 residues. This chain's CDR3 is CSATLLGPSNEQYF. The CDR3 DNA reads as TGCAGTGCTACATTACTAGGCCCATCCAACGAGCAGTACTTC.

In its sample, this clonotype was seen many times. V usage is TRBV20-1 and J usage is TRBJ1-6; 8 positions match TRBD1. In germline, CDR1 is DFQATT, CDR2 SNEGSKA (reference sequence). This CDR3 comprises 15 residues. With V trimmed by 6 bases and J by 6 bases, 10 bases remained unmatched. The CDR3 sequence: CSARDRGWFNSPLHF. CDR3 in DNA: TGCAGTGCCCGCGACAGGGGATGGTTTAATTCACCCCTCCACTTT.

The rearrangement uses TRBV27 and TRBJ2-7; the D is unclear. Germline CDR1 is MNHEY and CDR2 is SMNVEV (reference sequence). The CDR3 covers 12 residues. Trimming took 9 bases from V and 0 from J, leaving 9 bases between them. CDR3 sequence: CASYSSSYEQYF. The CDR3 DNA reads TGTGCCAGTTATAGCAGCTCCTACGAGCAGTACTTC.

This clonotype was found a few times. The chain employs TRBV14 and TRBJ2-5; maybe TRBD1 (5 bases). The better agreement between TRBJ2-7 and the DNA end casts doubt on the J call. The CDR3 totals 16 residues. Germline lookup yields CDR1 SGHDN and CDR2 FVKESK. The CDR3 is CASSQEVVVGANEQYF. The CDR3 DNA reads as TGTGCCAGCAGCCAAGAAGTAGTTGTTGGGGCCAACGAGCAGTACTTC.

The rearrangement uses TRBV20-1 and TRBJ1-1; D ambiguous. This CDR3 comprises 14 residues. Between the trimmed V and J ends, which lost 3 bases and 1 base, there was a span of 12 bases. Germline-derived CDR1 and CDR2 are DFQATT and SNEGSKA (reference sequence). The CDR3 DNA sequence: TGCAGTGCTAGTGTGGGGTTAACGAACACTGAAGCTTTCTTT. This encodes CSASVGLTNTEAFF.

This clonotype has a handful of counts. The V call is TRBV28, the J call TRBJ2-3; 7 positions agree with TRBD1. The V segment lost 3 bases and the J segment 4 bases; nucleotides outside the gene matches: 13. Germline V gene sequence: CDR1 MDHEN, CDR2 SYDVKM. This CDR3 has 17 amino acids. The CDR3 DNA reads as TGTGCCAGCAGTTTTAGACAGGGCCCCGGGCCCCCAGATACGCAGTATTTT. Protein sequence: CASSFRQGPGPPDTQYF.

This clonotype was observed at least ten times. The chain carries TRBV5-1 and TRBJ2-5; 9 positions match TRBD1. The V gene end was trimmed by 0 bases and the J gene end by 5 bases; junction bases not matched to a gene: 8. This CDR3 region has 16 residues. Germline CDR1 is SGHRS and CDR2 is YFSETQ. CDR3 residues: CASSLDRGRLRETQYF. The CDR3 DNA reads TGCGCCAGCAGCTTGGACAGGGGGCGGCTCCGGGAGACCCAGTACTTC.

V is TRBV30 and J is TRBJ1-1; possibly TRBD1 for D (6 bases). The CDR3 spans 13 residues. In germline, CDR1 is GTSNPN, CDR2 SVGIG (reference sequence). V gave up 2 bases and J gave up 6 bases, with 13 bases separating them. CDR3 protein: CAWSQHGGAEAFF. The CDR3 DNA reads TGTGCCTGGAGTCAGCATGGGGGCGCTGAAGCTTTCTTT.

CDR3 bases: TGTGCCAGCAGCTTAGGCTACAAAGACTATGGCTACACCTTC. Amino acids: CASSLGYKDYGYTF. The chain employs TRBV7-8 and TRBJ1-2; no clear D gene. The ends were cut back, 1 base at V and 3 bases at J, with 9 bases in the middle. CDR1 and CDR2 (germline): SGHVS, FQNEAQ. The CDR3 spans 14 residues.

V is TRBV27 and J is TRBJ2-7; D gene unclear. The CDR3 length is 13 residues. The ends were cut back, 4 bases at V and 3 bases at J, with 10 bases in the middle. Germline-derived CDR1 and CDR2 are MNHEY and SMNVEV (reference sequence). CDR3 residues: CASSSQRSYEQYF. The CDR3 region has the DNA TGTGCCAGCAGTTCACAACGGAGCTACGAGCAGTACTTC.

This clonotype was found many times. Written as DNA, the CDR3 is TGCGCCAGCAGCCGTAGAGTATTGACCCCATTGTTCTCCTACGAGCAGTACTTC. This encodes CASSRRVLTPLFSYEQYF. This chain joins TRBV4-1 and TRBJ2-7; no definite D call. The CDR3 sequence is 18 residues long. The germline V and J ends were trimmed by 4 bases and 0 bases, with 22 bases remaining between them. Germline assignment: CDR1 MGHRA and CDR2 YSYEKL.

V usage is TRBV9 and J usage is TRBJ2-3, with D hard to call. This CDR3 contains 16 residues. Germline V CDR1 and CDR2: SGDLS, YYNGEE. With 0 bases removed from V and 4 bases from J, the gap between germline ends came to 15 bases. The CDR3 DNA sequence: TGTGCCAGCAGCGTAGAATTTGGCGGAATCGCAGATACGCAGTATTTT. Protein: CASSVEFGGIADTQYF.